The 14 T cell receptor beta chains listed next were all sequenced from one sample in a study of blood T cell repertoires in COVID-19. Using immunoSEQ multiplex PCR, the repertoire was profiled, and TCRdb retains in-frame clones only, with some absent. Among around 50,000 clones listed, 88% were seen once. The material sequenced was peripheral blood. All receptors come from a man aged 45 to 65 with active COVID-19.

This chain uses TRBV19 with TRBJ1-2; 7 nucleotides match TRBD1. The germline CDR1 and CDR2 sequences are LNHDA and SQIVND (reference sequence). This CDR3 spans 15 amino acids. Trimming cost V 5 bases and J 6 bases; bases outside gene matches: 12. CDR3 region: CASSRHTGVTDGYTF. Written as DNA, the CDR3 is TGTGCCAGTAGTCGACACACAGGGGTCACGGATGGCTACACCTTC.

The V and J genes are TRBV6-5 and TRBJ1-4, with a weak D call TRBD1 (5 bases). Germline lookup yields CDR1 MNHEY and CDR2 SVGAGI. The CDR3 runs 15 residues. Trimming took 8 bases from V and 8 from J, leaving 21 bases between them. CDR3 in DNA: TGTGCCAGCCAGGACCAGGGCGCTGGACGAGAAAAACTGTTTTTT. Amino acid sequence: CASQDQGAGREKLFF.

The rearrangement joins TRBV15 to TRBJ1-1; weak D call: TRBD1 (6 bases). Germline CDR1 and CDR2: LNHNV and YYDKDF (reference sequence). This CDR3 region has 14 residues. V was trimmed by 3 bases and J by 1 base, leaving 9 bases between them. Written as DNA, the CDR3 is TGTGCCACCAGCAGGCCGACAGGGAACACTGAAGCTTTCTTT. Protein product: CATSRPTGNTEAFF.

V and J are TRBV7-2 and TRBJ1-6; the D gene is possibly TRBD1 (6 bases). The CDR3 totals 17 residues. Trimming took off 8 bases at V and 6 bases at J, with 23 bases between the two ends. Germline CDR1 is SGHTA and CDR2 is FQGNSA. The CDR3 sequence is CASCINGGGAGNSPLHF. DNA of the CDR3: TGTGCCAGCTGTATAAACGGGGGGGGCGCGGGTAATTCACCCCTCCACTTT. Using reference TRBV7-2 and TRBJ1-6 for the parts outside the CDR3, the full variable domain is GAGVSQSPSNKVTEKGKDVELRCDPISGHTALYWYRQSLGQGLEFLIYFQGNSAPDKSGLPSDRFSAERTGGSVSTLTIQRTQQEDSAVYLCASCINGGGAGNSPLHFGNGTRLTVT.

The J gene is TRBJ2-2, the V gene TRBV6-5; a weak D match, TRBD2 (6 bases). The ends were cut back, 6 bases at V and 8 bases at J, with 16 bases in the middle. The V gene's germline CDR1 is MNHEY and CDR2 SVGAGI. The CDR3 has 14 residues. CDR3 amino acids: CASRWGRTSGELFF. CDR3 sequence (DNA): TGTGCCAGCAGATGGGGGAGGACCTCGGGGGAGCTGTTTTTT.

The chain couples TRBV28 to TRBJ1-1; D is perhaps TRBD1 (5 bases). The CDR3 length is 15 residues. The germline V gene encodes CDR1 MDHEN and CDR2 SYDVKM. V lost 7 bases to trimming and J lost 0 bases, with 15 bases between them. CDR3 region: CASMDTMGMNTEAFF. The DNA of the CDR3 is TGTGCCAGCATGGACACCATGGGGATGAACACTGAAGCTTTCTTT.

This clone was recorded only once. This rearrangement joins TRBV28 to TRBJ1-4; 9 nucleotides line up with TRBD1. The CDR3 extends over 13 amino acids. The ends lost 9 bases at V and 8 bases at J; junction bases unmatched: 7. Germline CDR1 and CDR2: MDHEN and SYDVKM. This chain's CDR3 is CASVGTGSEKLFF. The CDR3 coding sequence is TGTGCCAGTGTTGGGACAGGGTCAGAAAAACTGTTTTTT. The whole variable domain, filled in from reference TRBV28 and TRBJ1-4, reads DVKVTQSSRYLVKRTGEKVFLECVQDMDHENMFWYRQDPGLGLRLIYFSYDVKMKEKGDIPEGYSVSREKKERFSLILESASTNQTSMYLCASVGTGSEKLFFGSGTQLSVL.

This chain joins TRBV20-1 and TRBJ2-5; maybe TRBD2 (5 bases). The CDR3 has 11 amino acids. Between the trimmed V and J ends, which lost 3 bases and 5 bases, there was a span of 7 bases. In germline, CDR1 is DFQATT, CDR2 SNEGSKA (reference sequence). In nucleotides, the CDR3 is TGCAGTGCTAGTAGGGAGGAGACCCAGTACTTC. Amino acids: CSASREETQYF.

V and J are TRBV19 and TRBJ1-1, with 7 bases lining up with TRBD1. V dropped 3 bases and J dropped 0; count of bases not matched to a gene: 4. This CDR3 is built from 15 residues. The germline V gene encodes CDR1 LNHDA and CDR2 SQIVND (reference sequence). The DNA for the CDR3 is TGTGCCAGTAGTATTTGGACAGGAGTGAACACTGAAGCTTTCTTT. This translates into CASSIWTGVNTEAFF.

In DNA, the CDR3 is TGTGCCAGCAGCTCCTCTCCCCGGTTGCGGGGGGACCATAACTCCTACGAGCAGTACTTC. Its translation is CASSSSPRLRGDHNSYEQYF. The J gene is TRBJ2-7, the V gene TRBV7-8, with 8 positions matching TRBD2. V lost 4 bases, J lost 0 bases, and 20 bases stayed unmatched. The germline V gene encodes CDR1 SGHVS and CDR2 FQNEAQ. This CDR3 has 20 amino acids.

The chain combines TRBV3-1 (or the pseudogene TRBV3-2) with TRBJ2-7; 8 nucleotides agree with TRBD2. Germline CDR1 LGHDT, CDR2 YNNKEL (reference sequence). With 4 bases clipped from V and 2 bases from J, the junction kept 7 bases outside the gene matches. This CDR3 has 15 residues. CDR3 DNA sequence: TGTGCCAGCAGCCCTCCGACTAGCGCGACCTACGAGCAGTACTTC. Translation gives CASSPPTSATYEQYF.

The V call is TRBV6-5, the J call TRBJ1-3; D gene unclear. The CDR3 consists of 14 residues. Germline CDR1 and CDR2: MNHEY and SVGAGI. Trimming took off 0 bases at V and 5 bases at J, with 8 bases between the two ends. CDR3 residues: CASSYSGVRNTIYF. CDR3 nucleotide sequence: TGTGCCAGCAGTTACTCGGGCGTTCGAAACACCATATATTTT.

This chain links TRBV7-9 with TRBJ2-5; tentative D call: TRBD2 (6 bases). Germline CDR1 SEHNR, CDR2 FQNEAQ (reference sequence). This CDR3 region has 15 residues. V was shortened by 1 base and J by 2 bases, with 11 bases between the two germline ends. CDR3 sequence: CASSLDVGGQETQYF. DNA for the CDR3: TGTGCCAGCAGCTTAGATGTCGGGGGACAAGAGACCCAGTACTTC.

J is TRBJ2-7 and V is TRBV4-3, with a weak D call TRBD2 (7 bases). This CDR3 has 16 residues. The germline V and J ends were trimmed by 0 bases and 0 bases, with 12 bases remaining between them. Germline values: CDR1 LGHNA, CDR2 YSLEER. CDR3 residues: CASSQDRGEGSYEQYF. The CDR3 nucleotides are TGCGCCAGCAGCCAAGATAGGGGGGAGGGCTCCTACGAGCAGTACTTC.